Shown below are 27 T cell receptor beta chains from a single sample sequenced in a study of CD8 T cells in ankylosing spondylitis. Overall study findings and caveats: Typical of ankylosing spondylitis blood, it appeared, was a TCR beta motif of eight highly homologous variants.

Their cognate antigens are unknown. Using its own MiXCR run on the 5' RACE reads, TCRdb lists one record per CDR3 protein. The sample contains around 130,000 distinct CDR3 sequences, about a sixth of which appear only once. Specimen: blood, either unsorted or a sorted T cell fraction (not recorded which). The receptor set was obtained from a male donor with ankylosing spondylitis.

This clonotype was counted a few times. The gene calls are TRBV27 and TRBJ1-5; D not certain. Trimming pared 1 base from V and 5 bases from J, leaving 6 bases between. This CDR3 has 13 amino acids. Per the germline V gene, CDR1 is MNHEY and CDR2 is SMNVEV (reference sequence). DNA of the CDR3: TGTGCCAGCAGTTTATACACCGATCAGCCCCAGCATTTT. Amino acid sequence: CASSLYTDQPQHF.

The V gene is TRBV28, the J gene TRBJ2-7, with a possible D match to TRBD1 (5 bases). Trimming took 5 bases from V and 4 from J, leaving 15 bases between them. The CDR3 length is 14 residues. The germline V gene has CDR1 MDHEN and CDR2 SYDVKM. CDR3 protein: CASSRRQNQYEQYF. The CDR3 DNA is TGTGCCAGCAGTAGAAGACAGAACCAGTACGAGCAGTACTTC.

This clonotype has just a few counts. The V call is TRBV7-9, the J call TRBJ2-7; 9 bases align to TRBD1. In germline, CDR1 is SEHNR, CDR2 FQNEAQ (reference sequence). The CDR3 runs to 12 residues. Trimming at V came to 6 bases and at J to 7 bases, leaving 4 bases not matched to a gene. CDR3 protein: CASSNRGLEQYF. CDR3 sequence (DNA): TGTGCCAGCAGTAACAGGGGGCTTGAGCAGTACTTC.

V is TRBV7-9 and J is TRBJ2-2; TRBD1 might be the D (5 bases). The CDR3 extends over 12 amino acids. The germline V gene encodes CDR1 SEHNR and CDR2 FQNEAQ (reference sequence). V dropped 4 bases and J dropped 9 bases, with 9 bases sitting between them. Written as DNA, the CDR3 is TGTGCCAGCAGCTCAGGGCTCCGGGAGCTGTTTTTT. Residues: CASSSGLRELFF.

The CDR3 coding sequence is TGTGCCAGCATACGATGGACTAGCGGGAGCACAGATACGCAGTATTTT. It encodes CASIRWTSGSTDTQYF. The chain links TRBV2 to TRBJ2-3; 11 bases line up with TRBD2. The CDR3 is 16 amino acids. Germline V CDR1 and CDR2: SNHLY, FYNNEI. V trimming: 7 bases; J trimming: 0 bases; junction bases outside the gene matches: 6.

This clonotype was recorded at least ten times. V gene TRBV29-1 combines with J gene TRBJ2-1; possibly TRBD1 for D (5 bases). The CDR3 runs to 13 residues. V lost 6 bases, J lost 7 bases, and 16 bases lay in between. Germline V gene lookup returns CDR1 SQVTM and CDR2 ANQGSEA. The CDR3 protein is CSVCYQGLNEQFF. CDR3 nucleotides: TGCAGCGTCTGCTATCAGGGATTGAATGAGCAGTTCTTC.

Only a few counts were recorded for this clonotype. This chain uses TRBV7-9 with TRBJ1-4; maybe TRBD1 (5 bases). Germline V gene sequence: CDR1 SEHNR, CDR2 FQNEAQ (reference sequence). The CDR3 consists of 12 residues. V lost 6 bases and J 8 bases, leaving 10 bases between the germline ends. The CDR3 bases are TGTGCCAGCAGTCCAGGGTCCGAAAAACTGTTTTTT. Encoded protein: CASSPGSEKLFF.

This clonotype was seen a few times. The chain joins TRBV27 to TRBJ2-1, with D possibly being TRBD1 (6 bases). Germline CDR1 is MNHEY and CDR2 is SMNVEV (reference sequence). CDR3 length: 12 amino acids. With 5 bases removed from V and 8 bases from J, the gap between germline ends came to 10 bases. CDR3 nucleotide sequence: TGTGCCAGCAGTCCCCAGGGGTATGAGCAGTTCTTC. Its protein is CASSPQGYEQFF.

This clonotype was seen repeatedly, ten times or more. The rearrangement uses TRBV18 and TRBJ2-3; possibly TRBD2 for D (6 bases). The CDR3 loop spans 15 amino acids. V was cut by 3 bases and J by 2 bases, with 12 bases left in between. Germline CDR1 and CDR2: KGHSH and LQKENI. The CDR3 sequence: CASSPFGGTTDTQYF. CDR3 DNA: TGTGCCAGCTCACCGTTCGGGGGTACCACAGATACGCAGTATTTT.

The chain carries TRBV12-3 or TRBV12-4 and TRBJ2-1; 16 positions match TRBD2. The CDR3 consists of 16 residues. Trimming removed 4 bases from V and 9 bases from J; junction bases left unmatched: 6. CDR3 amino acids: CASSSGLAGGPGEQFF. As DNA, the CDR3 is TGTGCCAGCAGTTCGGGACTAGCGGGAGGGCCCGGTGAGCAGTTCTTC.

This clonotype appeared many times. The CDR3 nucleotides read TGTGCCAGCAGCTACACCGGGGAGCTGTTTTTT. It encodes CASSYTGELFF. V gene TRBV2 combines with J gene TRBJ2-2; no firm D call. Trimming removed 6 bases at V and 3 bases at J, with 2 bases between. The V gene's germline CDR1 is SNHLY and CDR2 FYNNEI. This CDR3 contains 11 residues. The variable domain in full, with the rest retrieved from reference TRBV2 and TRBJ2-2, is EPEVTQTPSHQVTQMGQEVILRCVPISNHLYFYWYRQILGQKVEFLVSFYNNEISEKSEIFDDQFSVERPDGSNFTLKIRSTKLEDSAMYFCASSYTGELFFGEGSRLTVL.

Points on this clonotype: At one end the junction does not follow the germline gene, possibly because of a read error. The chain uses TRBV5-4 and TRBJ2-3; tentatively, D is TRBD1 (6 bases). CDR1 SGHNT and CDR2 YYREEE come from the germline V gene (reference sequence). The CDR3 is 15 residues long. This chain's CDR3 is CASRLAGASTDTQYF. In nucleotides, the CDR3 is TGTGCCAGCAGGTTGGCAGGGGCTAGCACAGATACGCAGTATTTT. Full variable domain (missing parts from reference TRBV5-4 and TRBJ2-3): ETGVTQSPTHLIKTRGQQVTLRCSSQSGHNTVSWYQQALGQGPQFIFQYYREEENGRGNFPPRFSGLQFPNYSSELNVNALELDDSALYLCASRLAGASTDTQYFGPGTRLTVL.

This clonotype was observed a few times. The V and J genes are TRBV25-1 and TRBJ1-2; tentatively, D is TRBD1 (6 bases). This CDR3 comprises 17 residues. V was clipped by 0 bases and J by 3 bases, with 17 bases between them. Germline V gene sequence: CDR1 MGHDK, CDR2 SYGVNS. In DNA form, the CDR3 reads TGTGCCAGCAGTGAATACCGGTTCGACAGGCCCTACTATGGCTACACCTTC. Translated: CASSEYRFDRPYYGYTF.

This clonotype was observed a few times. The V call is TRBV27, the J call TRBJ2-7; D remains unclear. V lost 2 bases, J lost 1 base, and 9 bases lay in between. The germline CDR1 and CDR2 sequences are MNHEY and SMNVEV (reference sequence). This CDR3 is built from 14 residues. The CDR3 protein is CASSLRAPSYEQYF. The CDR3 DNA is TGTGCCAGCAGTTTAAGGGCACCATCCTACGAGCAGTACTTC.

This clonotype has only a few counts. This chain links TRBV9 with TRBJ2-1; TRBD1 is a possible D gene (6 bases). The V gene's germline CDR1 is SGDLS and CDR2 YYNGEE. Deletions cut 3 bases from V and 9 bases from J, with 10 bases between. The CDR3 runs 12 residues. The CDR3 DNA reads TGTGCCAGCAGCGACAGGGATCCTGAGCAGTTCTTC. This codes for CASSDRDPEQFF.

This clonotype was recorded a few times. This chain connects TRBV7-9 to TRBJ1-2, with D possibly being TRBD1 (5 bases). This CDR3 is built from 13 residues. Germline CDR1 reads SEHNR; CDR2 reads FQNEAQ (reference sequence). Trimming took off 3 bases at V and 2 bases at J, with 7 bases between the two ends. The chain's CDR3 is CASSFGHNYGYTF. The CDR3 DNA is TGTGCCAGCAGCTTTGGACACAACTATGGCTACACCTTC. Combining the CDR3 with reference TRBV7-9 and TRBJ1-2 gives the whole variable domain DTGVSQNPRHKITKRGQNVTFRCDPISEHNRLYWYRQTLGQGPEFLTYFQNEAQLEKSRLLSDRFSAERPKGSFSTLEIQRTEQGDSAMYLCASSFGHNYGYTFGSGTRLTVV.

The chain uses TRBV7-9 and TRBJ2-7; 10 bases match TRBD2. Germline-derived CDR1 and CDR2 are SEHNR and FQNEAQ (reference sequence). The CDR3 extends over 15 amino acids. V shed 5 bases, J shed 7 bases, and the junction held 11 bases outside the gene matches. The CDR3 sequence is CASSRPTSGTREQYF. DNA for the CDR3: TGTGCCAGCAGCCGCCCCACTAGCGGGACAAGGGAGCAGTACTTC.

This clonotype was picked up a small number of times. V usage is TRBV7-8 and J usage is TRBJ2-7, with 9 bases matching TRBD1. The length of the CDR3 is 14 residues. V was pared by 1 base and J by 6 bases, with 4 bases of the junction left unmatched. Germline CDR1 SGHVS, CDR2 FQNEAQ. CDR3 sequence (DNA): TGTGCCAGCAGCTTAGGGGGACAGGGACGCGAGCAGTACTTC. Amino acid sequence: CASSLGGQGREQYF.

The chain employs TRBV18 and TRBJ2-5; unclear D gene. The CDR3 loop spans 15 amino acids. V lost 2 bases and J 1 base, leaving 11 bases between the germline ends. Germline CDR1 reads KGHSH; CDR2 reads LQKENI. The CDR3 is CASSPATPTQETQYF. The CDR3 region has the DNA TGTGCCAGCTCACCAGCGACACCCACCCAAGAGACCCAGTACTTC.

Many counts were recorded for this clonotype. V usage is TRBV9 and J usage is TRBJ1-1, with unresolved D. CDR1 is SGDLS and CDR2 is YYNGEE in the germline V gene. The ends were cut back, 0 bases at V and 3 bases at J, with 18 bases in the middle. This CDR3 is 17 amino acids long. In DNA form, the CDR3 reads TGTGCCAGCAGCGTAGAGGATAGGGTCAGGTTGGACACTGAAGCTTTCTTT. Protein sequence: CASSVEDRVRLDTEAFF. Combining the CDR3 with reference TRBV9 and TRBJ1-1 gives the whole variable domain DSGVTQTPKHLITATGQRVTLRCSPRSGDLSVYWYQQSLDQGLQFLIQYYNGEERAKGNILERFSAQQFPDLHSELNLSSLELGDSALYFCASSVEDRVRLDTEAFFGQGTRLTVV.

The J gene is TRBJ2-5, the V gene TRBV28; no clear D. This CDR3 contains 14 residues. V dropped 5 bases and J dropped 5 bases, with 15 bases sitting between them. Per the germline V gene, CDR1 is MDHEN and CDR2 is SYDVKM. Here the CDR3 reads CASSDPPGMETQYF. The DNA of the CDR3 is TGTGCCAGCAGTGACCCTCCTGGCATGGAGACCCAGTACTTC.

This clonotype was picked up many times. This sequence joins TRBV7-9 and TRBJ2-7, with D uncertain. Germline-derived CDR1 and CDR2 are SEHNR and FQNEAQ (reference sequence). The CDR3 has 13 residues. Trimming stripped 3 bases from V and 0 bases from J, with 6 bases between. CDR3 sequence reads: CASSFPVSYEQYF. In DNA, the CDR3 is TGTGCCAGCAGCTTTCCAGTCTCCTACGAGCAGTACTTC.

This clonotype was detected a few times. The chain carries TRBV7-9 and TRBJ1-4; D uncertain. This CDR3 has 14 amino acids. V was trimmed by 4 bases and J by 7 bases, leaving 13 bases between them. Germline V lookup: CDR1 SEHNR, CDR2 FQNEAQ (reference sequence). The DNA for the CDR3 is TGTGCCAGCAGCTCAGCGGCGGGCTTTGAAAAACTGTTTTTT. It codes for CASSSAAGFEKLFF.

This chain's CDR3 is CASSEGQGRNEQYF. The CDR3 DNA follows: TGTGCCAGCAGTGAGGGACAGGGGAGAAACGAGCAGTACTTC. The gene calls are TRBV12-3 or TRBV12-4 and TRBJ2-7; 10 nucleotides agree with TRBD1. This CDR3 has 14 residues. Trimming at V came to 5 bases and at J to 5 bases, leaving 6 bases not matched to a gene.

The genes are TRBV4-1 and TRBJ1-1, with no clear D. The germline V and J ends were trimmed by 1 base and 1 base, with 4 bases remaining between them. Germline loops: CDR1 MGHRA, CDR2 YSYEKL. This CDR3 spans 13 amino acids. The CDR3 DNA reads TGCGCCAGCAGCCAAGCGGGGAACACTGAAGCTTTCTTT. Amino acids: CASSQAGNTEAFF.

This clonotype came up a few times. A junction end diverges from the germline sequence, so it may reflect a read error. The CDR3, as DNA: TGTGCCAGCAGCTTATCAGCGGGAGGTGCAAAGTTC. Encoded protein: CASSLSAGGAKF. The chain uses TRBV7-6 and TRBJ2-5, with 9 bases identical to TRBD2. The CDR3 consists of 12 residues. Germline loops: CDR1 SGHVS, CDR2 FNYEAQ.

The DNA for the CDR3 is TGTGCCACCAGTCCAGGGAATGACGGCTACACCTTC. Translating gives CATSPGNDGYTF. V usage is TRBV24-1 and J usage is TRBJ1-2, with D possibly TRBD1 on 5 matching bases. This CDR3 contains 12 residues. Deletions cut 6 bases from V and 8 bases from J, with 12 bases between. Germline V gene data show CDR1 as KGHDR and CDR2 as SFDVKD.